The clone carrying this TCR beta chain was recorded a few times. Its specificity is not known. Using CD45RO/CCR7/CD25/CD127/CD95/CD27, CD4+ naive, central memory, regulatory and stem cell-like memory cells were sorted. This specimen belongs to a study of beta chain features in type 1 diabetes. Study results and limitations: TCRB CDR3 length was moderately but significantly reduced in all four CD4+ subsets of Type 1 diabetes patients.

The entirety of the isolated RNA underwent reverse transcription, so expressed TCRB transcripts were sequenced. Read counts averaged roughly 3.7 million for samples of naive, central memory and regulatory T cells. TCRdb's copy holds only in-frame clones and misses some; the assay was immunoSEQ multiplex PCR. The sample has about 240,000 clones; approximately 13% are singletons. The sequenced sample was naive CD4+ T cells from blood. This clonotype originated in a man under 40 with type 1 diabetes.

The CDR3 DNA follows: TGTGCCAGCTCACCCCGACAGGGGTTGGGCACAGATACGCAGTATTTT. It yields the protein CASSPRQGLGTDTQYF. The chain recombines TRBV18 with TRBJ2-3, with 8 bases identical to TRBD1. There are 16 residues in the CDR3. Germline V gene sequence: CDR1 KGHSH, CDR2 LQKENI. J lost 1 base, V lost 3 bases, and 6 bases had no gene match.